Below are 14 T cell receptor beta chains sequenced from a single sample in a study of monozygotic twins with inflammatory bowel disease. TCRdb reprocessed the 5' RACE reads and reports one entry per CDR3 protein, with no DNA. The sample totals a few hundred thousand distinct CDR3 sequences. The sample taken for sequencing was blood. All receptors come from a human donor with ulcerative colitis or Crohn's disease, or a healthy co-twin of an affected twin (not recorded which).

This chain links TRBV11-2 with TRBJ2-2. CDR3 size: 16 residues. Germline V gives CDR1 SGHAT, CDR2 FQNNGV. The CDR3 protein is CASSPRRRGNTGELFF.

This chain uses TRBV5-5 with TRBJ1-6; TCRdb outputs TRBD1, but without DNA this stays unchecked. CDR3 size: 15 residues. In germline, CDR1 is SGHKS, CDR2 YYEKEE (reference sequence). Here the CDR3 reads CASSLEPGQLSPLHF.

This sequence joins TRBV5-4 and TRBJ2-2; the TCRdb call, TRBD2, lacks DNA for checking. The CDR3 runs 17 residues. The germline V gene encodes CDR1 SGHNT and CDR2 YYREEE (reference sequence). The CDR3 loop reads CASSFHPPAANTGELFF.

The chain combines TRBV5-1 with TRBJ2-3; the D call from TCRdb, TRBD1, cannot be confirmed without DNA. This CDR3 spans 14 amino acids. The V gene's germline CDR1 is SGHRS and CDR2 YFSETQ. CDR3: CASSNGGGTDTQYF.

This rearrangement joins TRBV9 to TRBJ2-6; without DNA, the TCRdb call of TRBD1 cannot be checked. Germline V gene lookup returns CDR1 SGDLS and CDR2 YYNGEE. The CDR3 contains 18 residues. This CDR3 is CASSAGARGHSGANVLTF.

The V gene is TRBV5-1, the J gene TRBJ1-1. The CDR3 sequence is 14 residues long. Germline V gives CDR1 SGHRS, CDR2 YFSETQ. The CDR3: CASSFSDPSTEAFF.

The rearrangement uses TRBV11-2 and TRBJ2-5; TCRdb proposes TRBD2, but this gene call is untestable without DNA. This CDR3 has 16 residues. CDR1 is SGHAT and CDR2 is FQNNGV in the germline V gene. The CDR3 here is CASSLPSTTGSRTQYF.

The CDR3 reads CASSWDNTEAFF. The chain links TRBV7-9 to TRBJ1-1; TCRdb's D call, TRBD1, is unchecked because there is no DNA. CDR3 size: 12 residues. Germline CDR1 and CDR2: SEHNR and FQNEAQ (reference sequence).

The J gene is TRBJ2-7, the V gene TRBV25-1. CDR3 length equals 16 residues. Germline V CDR1 and CDR2: MGHDK, SYGVNS. The CDR3 sequence: CASSEFRAGGPYEQYF.

This sequence joins TRBV11-2 and TRBJ1-4. CDR1 and CDR2 (germline): SGHAT, FQNNGV. CDR3 size: 17 residues. This CDR3 reads CASSLGRGALTNEKLFF. The full variable domain, its missing parts supplied by reference TRBV11-2 and TRBJ1-4, is EAGVAQSPRYKIIEKRQSVAFWCNPISGHATLYWYQQILGQGPKLLIQFQNNGVVDDSQLPKDRFSAERLKGVDSTLKIQPAKLEDSAVYLCASSLGRGALTNEKLFFGSGTQLSVL.

The chain joins TRBV20-1 to TRBJ1-2; TCRdb's assignment of TRBD1 cannot be checked, as there is no DNA. The germline V gene has CDR1 DFQATT and CDR2 SNEGSKA (reference sequence). CDR3 length equals 16 residues. The CDR3 protein is CSARAQTGGYNYGYTF.

The J gene is TRBJ2-7, the V gene TRBV30; the TCRdb call, TRBD2, lacks DNA for checking. The CDR3 length is 12 residues. Germline assignment: CDR1 GTSNPN and CDR2 SVGIG (reference sequence). Here the CDR3 reads CAWSVWGGEQYF.

This rearrangement joins TRBV12-5 to TRBJ2-7; lacking DNA, the TRBD2 call made by TCRdb goes unchecked. This CDR3 contains 13 residues. Looked up from germline, CDR1 is LGHNT and CDR2 is FRNRAP. CDR3 residues: CANPGGSGYEQYF.

The rearrangement uses TRBV5-4 and TRBJ2-2; TCRdb's assignment of TRBD2 cannot be checked, as there is no DNA. The CDR3 runs to 18 residues. Germline lookup yields CDR1 SGHNT and CDR2 YYREEE (reference sequence). The CDR3 sequence is CASSPDKTSGGRTGELFF.